These 22 T cell receptor beta chains originate from one sample sequenced in a study of blood T cell repertoires in COVID-19. Sequencing was performed with immunoSEQ multiplex PCR; in TCRdb, only in-frame clones are kept and a portion is missing. The repertoire consists of 90,000 to 140,000 clones, with roughly 80% occurring once and the leading ten covering roughly 21%. Sequenced material: peripheral blood. These receptors were obtained from a woman between 65 and 79 years old with acute or convalescent COVID-19.

The chain uses TRBV9 and TRBJ2-1; 8 positions agree with TRBD1. Germline CDR1 SGDLS, CDR2 YYNGEE. V trimming: 3 bases; J trimming: 4 bases; junction bases outside the gene matches: 12. The CDR3 length is 17 residues. CDR3 nucleotide sequence: TGTGCCAGCAGCGCCGACAGGGGAGGTTTTCGATACAATGAGCAGTTCTTC. This translates into CASSADRGGFRYNEQFF.

The V and J genes are TRBV7-9 and TRBJ1-5; no clear D gene. The germline CDR1 and CDR2 sequences are SEHNR and FQNEAQ (reference sequence). The CDR3 is 15 amino acids. The germline V and J ends were trimmed by 3 bases and 1 base, with 10 bases remaining between them. CDR3 sequence (DNA): TGTGCCAGCAGCTTCGGAAGCGGAAGCAATCAGCCCCAGCATTTT. This gives the protein CASSFGSGSNQPQHF.

The chain carries TRBV29-1 and TRBJ1-4; TRBD1 matches 8 bases. CDR3 length: 13 amino acids. J lost 7 bases, V lost 6 bases, and 7 bases had no gene match. CDR1 and CDR2 from the germline V gene are SQVTM and ANQGSEA. The CDR3 coding sequence is TGCAGCGTGGCAGGGGGCGCGGGTGAAAAACTGTTTTTT. Translated: CSVAGGAGEKLFF.

The chain has TRBV5-1 and TRBJ1-4; 9 positions agree with TRBD1. With 2 bases clipped from V and 3 bases from J, the junction kept 5 bases outside the gene matches. From germline, CDR1 is SGHRS and CDR2 YFSETQ. There are 16 residues in the CDR3. CDR3 bases: TGCGCCAGCAGCTTAGCAGGACAGGGGTCTAATGAAAAACTGTTTTTT. Amino acids: CASSLAGQGSNEKLFF.

The chain combines TRBV5-1 with TRBJ1-1; TRBD1 aligns across 9 bases. The CDR3 covers 15 residues. The V gene end was trimmed by 4 bases and the J gene end by 2 bases; junction bases not matched to a gene: 6. Germline CDR1 reads SGHRS; CDR2 reads YFSETQ. The DNA for the CDR3 is TGCGCCAGCAGCGTTCCTACAGGGGGCAACACTGAAGCTTTCTTT. Translated: CASSVPTGGNTEAFF.

A few counts support this clone. This chain joins TRBV27 and TRBJ1-1, with 9 bases aligning to TRBD1. From germline, CDR1 is MNHEY and CDR2 SMNVEV (reference sequence). This CDR3 has 15 amino acids. The V gene end was trimmed by 0 bases and the J gene end by 4 bases; junction bases not matched to a gene: 3. The CDR3 loop is CASSLSQTGGTEAFF. Here the CDR3 DNA reads TGTGCCAGCAGTTTATCCCAGACAGGGGGCACTGAAGCTTTCTTT.

The DNA for the CDR3 is TGTGCCAGCAGCCGGCCCCAGGGGCCCCATAATGAAAAACTGTTTTTT. This sequence encodes CASSRPQGPHNEKLFF. The rearrangement uses TRBV7-2 and TRBJ1-4; D may be TRBD1 (6 bases). Trimming pared 5 bases from V and 4 bases from J, leaving 17 bases between. The CDR3 is 16 residues long. Germline CDR1 SGHTA, CDR2 FQGNSA.

This clone showed up just a few times. A much bigger clone sits one base away, suggesting this may be a read error. This chain links TRBV5-1 with TRBJ2-7, with 8 bases fitting TRBD2. V trimming: 8 bases; J trimming: 7 bases; junction bases outside the gene matches: 20. CDR3 length: 16 amino acids. The germline V gene has CDR1 SGHRS and CDR2 YFSETQ. The CDR3 loop is CASLRGGGGRGGEQYF. The CDR3 nucleotides are TGCGCCAGTTTGCGCGGTGGGGGGGGCCGGGGGGGGGAGCAGTACTTC.

CDR3 in DNA: TGTGCCAGTAGTACCTCCGGGGACGGGGGTAGAGAGACCCAGTACTTC. As protein: CASSTSGDGGRETQYF. The chain is built from TRBV19 and TRBJ2-5; D possibly corresponds to TRBD2 (6 bases). The CDR3 extends over 16 amino acids. Germline V gene data show CDR1 as LNHDA and CDR2 as SQIVND (reference sequence). V lost 4 bases, J lost 4 bases, and 19 bases lay in between.

DNA of the CDR3: TGTGCCAGTAGTCCGTACATGAACACCGGGGAGCTGTTTTTT. The encoded protein is CASSPYMNTGELFF. The chain is built from TRBV19 and TRBJ2-2; D uncertain. The CDR3 has 14 residues. Germline V lookup: CDR1 LNHDA, CDR2 SQIVND (reference sequence). The ends were cut back, 5 bases at V and 1 base at J, with 8 bases in the middle.

The rearrangement links TRBV24-1 to TRBJ2-7; no reliable D call. Between the trimmed V and J ends, which lost 5 bases and 0 bases, there was a span of 7 bases. This CDR3 contains 13 residues. Germline-derived CDR1 and CDR2 are KGHDR and SFDVKD. This CDR3 is CATSAGLSYEQYF. In nucleotides, the CDR3 is TGTGCCACCAGTGCGGGTCTCTCCTACGAGCAGTACTTC.

The chain has TRBV2 and TRBJ1-1; 7 bases map to TRBD1. V lost 4 bases, J lost 5 bases, and 4 bases stayed unmatched. The CDR3 has 13 amino acids. Germline V gene sequence: CDR1 SNHLY, CDR2 FYNNEI. In nucleotides, the CDR3 is TGTGCCAGCAGTGTAGACAGGGAGACTGAAGCTTTCTTT. Encoded protein: CASSVDRETEAFF.

This rearrangement joins TRBV12-3 or TRBV12-4 to TRBJ1-1; D possibly corresponds to TRBD1 (6 bases). Trimming cost V 10 bases and J 0 bases, with 12 bases left between them. The CDR3 sequence is 13 residues long. Here the CDR3 DNA reads TGTGCCACCTACAGGGCGGTGAACACTGAAGCTTTCTTT. It is translated as CATYRAVNTEAFF.

The rearrangement joins TRBV6-5 to TRBJ2-1, with D perhaps TRBD1 (5 bases). Per germline, CDR1 MNHEY and CDR2 SVGAGI. The V and J ends lost 0 bases and 6 bases respectively, with 12 bases between them. The CDR3 is made up of 15 amino acids. CDR3: CASSYSGYGANEQFF. CDR3 nucleotide sequence: TGTGCCAGCAGTTACTCCGGGTATGGGGCCAATGAGCAGTTCTTC.

The chain employs TRBV11-2 and TRBJ1-2; D possibly corresponds to TRBD1 (5 bases). With 4 bases removed from V and 8 bases from J, the gap between germline ends came to 14 bases. CDR3 size: 13 residues. CDR1 is SGHAT, CDR2 FQNNGV, per germline. The CDR3 spells CASSSIRDQGYTF. CDR3 bases: TGTGCCAGCAGCTCGATCAGGGATCAAGGCTACACCTTC.

The chain couples TRBV7-2 to TRBJ2-7; 8 bases fit TRBD1. From germline, CDR1 is SGHTA and CDR2 FQGNSA. With V trimmed by 2 bases and J by 2 bases, 14 bases remained unmatched. This CDR3 contains 18 residues. The CDR3 DNA is TGTGCCAGCAGCTTACCCGCCACCAGGGGGCATAACACCTACGAGCAGTACTTC. Protein sequence: CASSLPATRGHNTYEQYF. The complete variable domain, with remaining parts taken from reference TRBV7-2 and TRBJ2-7, reads GAGVSQSPSNKVTEKGKDVELRCDPISGHTALYWYRQSLGQGLEFLIYFQGNSAPDKSGLPSDRFSAERTGGSVSTLTIQRTQQEDSAVYLCASSLPATRGHNTYEQYFGPGTRLTVT.

This clone was detected only a few times. The chain employs TRBV7-2 and TRBJ2-1; TRBD1 agrees at 7 bases. The CDR3 totals 15 residues. Germline V lookup: CDR1 SGHTA, CDR2 FQGNSA. J lost 4 bases, V lost 5 bases, and 8 bases had no gene match. CDR3 region: CASSPDRAFYNEQFF. CDR3 nucleotide sequence: TGTGCCAGCAGCCCTGACAGGGCCTTTTACAATGAGCAGTTCTTC.

V is TRBV4-1 and J is TRBJ1-2, with 7 bases aligning to TRBD1. Germline V lookup: CDR1 MGHRA, CDR2 YSYEKL. The CDR3 runs to 15 residues. With 0 bases clipped from V and 4 bases from J, the junction kept 5 bases outside the gene matches. The CDR3 coding sequence is TGCGCCAGCAGCCAAGAGGGACAGAGGGGCTATGGCTACACCTTC. Translated, it gives CASSQEGQRGYGYTF.

This sequence joins TRBV6-2 or TRBV6-3 and TRBJ1-2; possibly TRBD1 for D (6 bases). The V end lost 6 bases, the J end lost 4 bases, and 15 bases lay between the germline ends. This CDR3 is 14 amino acids long. Germline V gene lookup returns CDR1 MNHEY and CDR2 SVGEGT. CDR3 sequence reads: CASSPSDSRYGYTF. For the CDR3, the DNA is TGTGCCAGCAGCCCCTCGGACAGTCGCTATGGCTACACCTTC.

This chain connects TRBV11-2 to TRBJ2-7; 9 nucleotides agree with TRBD2. CDR3 length equals 16 residues. Germline V lookup: CDR1 SGHAT, CDR2 FQNNGV. After removal of 4 bases from V and 0 bases from J, the junction contained 7 bases not matched to a gene. The CDR3 bases are TGTGCCAGCAGCTCAGGAAGCGGGGGGCGCTCCTACGAGCAGTACTTC. Protein sequence: CASSSGSGGRSYEQYF.

About this clone: The identical CDR3 is also encoded by other nucleotide sequences in the sample. The chain links TRBV28 to TRBJ1-4; 11 bases align to TRBD1. The CDR3 contains 13 residues. The V gene's germline CDR1 is MDHEN and CDR2 SYDVKM. J gave up 8 bases and V 6 bases, and 2 bases lay outside the gene matches. Written as DNA, the CDR3 is TGTGCCAGCAGCAGGGACAGGGGGGAAAAACTGTTTTTT. Protein product: CASSRDRGEKLFF.

V and J are TRBV30 and TRBJ2-1; possible D gene TRBD1, 6 bases. Deletions cut 3 bases from V and 3 bases from J, with 15 bases between. CDR1 is GTSNPN and CDR2 is SVGIG in the germline V gene (reference sequence). The CDR3 is made up of 15 amino acids. CDR3 amino acids: CAWSEGRGGYNEQFF. For the CDR3, the DNA is TGTGCCTGGAGCGAGGGCAGGGGTGGCTACAATGAGCAGTTCTTC.